Included here is one TCR beta chain sequence, with context. Its antigen remains unidentified. This specimen comes from a study of PD-1 blockade in classical Hodgkin lymphoma. Study-level findings and limits: Newly diagnosed patients had baseline TCR diversity that was reportedly lower than that of healthy donors.

The protocol was immunoSEQ multiplex PCR, while the TCRdb copy is restricted to in-frame clones and leaves out a portion. The sample lists some 20,000 clones, roughly 75% occurring once. This CDR3 has 18 amino acids. V trimming: 2 bases; J trimming: 5 bases; junction bases outside the gene matches: 17. Germline CDR1 is MGHDK and CDR2 is SYGVNS. Brentuximab vedotin exposure varied among the patients, all of whom had relapsed after autologous stem cell transplantation. The receptor comes from a human donor with classical Hodgkin lymphoma. Sequenced material: peripheral blood mononuclear cells (PBMCs), taken before the second cycle of nivolumab. V is TRBV25-1 and J is TRBJ2-5; 7 bases align to TRBD1. This CDR3 is CASSERLGDTATGETQYF. The CDR3 nucleotides read TGTGCCAGCAGTGAAAGGTTGGGGGATACAGCGACAGGGGAGACCCAGTACTTC.